A single sample is the source of the 29 T cell receptor beta chains below, sequenced in a study of cytomegalovirus exposure and HLA in healthy donors. PCR employed 60 Vbeta and 13 Jbeta primers. Profiling relied on immunoSEQ multiplex PCR, and the TCRdb table lists in-frame clones only, not all of them. The sample contains roughly 180,000 clones, about 81% of which appear only once. What was sequenced was PBMCs. The receptors were sampled from a man aged 35 to 55 in good health and CMV-seronegative.

This clone has just a few counts. J is TRBJ2-3 and V is TRBV7-9, with TRBD1 matching over 9 bases. The CDR3 length is 15 residues. V lost 3 bases and J lost 3; bases outside the gene matches: 4. Germline V gene sequence: CDR1 SEHNR, CDR2 FQNEAQ (reference sequence). This CDR3 reads CASSFYRGRTDTQYF. CDR3 nucleotides: TGTGCCAGCAGCTTCTACAGGGGGCGGACAGATACGCAGTATTTT.

The chain links TRBV5-1 to TRBJ2-5; possible D gene TRBD2, 6 bases. Germline assignment: CDR1 SGHRS and CDR2 YFSETQ. Trimming took off 4 bases at V and 0 bases at J, with 16 bases between the two ends. CDR3 length: 16 residues. The DNA of the CDR3 is TGCGCCAGCAGCCCGTCGACTAGGAGAGACCAAGAGACCCAGTACTTC. This translates into CASSPSTRRDQETQYF.

The V and J genes are TRBV25-1 and TRBJ2-3; TRBD2 agrees at 11 bases. There are 13 residues in the CDR3. Germline CDR1 is MGHDK and CDR2 is SYGVNS. V was pared by 9 bases and J by 4 bases, with 3 bases of the junction left unmatched. The CDR3 sequence is CASSGGAADTQYF. The CDR3 DNA sequence: TGTGCCAGTAGCGGGGGGGCAGCAGATACGCAGTATTTT.

The V gene is TRBV28, the J gene TRBJ2-2; TRBD1 matches at 8 bases. Germline loops: CDR1 MDHEN, CDR2 SYDVKM. The CDR3 runs to 13 residues. The trim removed 8 bases at V and 5 bases at J, leaving 4 bases unmatched. Here the CDR3 DNA reads TGTGCCAGCGGACAGGGAAGGACCGGGGAGCTGTTTTTT. Its protein product is CASGQGRTGELFF.

This rearrangement joins TRBV28 to TRBJ1-2, with D possibly being TRBD1 (6 bases). CDR3 size: 15 residues. The germline V and J ends were trimmed by 2 bases and 5 bases, with 15 bases remaining between them. Per the germline V gene, CDR1 is MDHEN and CDR2 is SYDVKM. DNA for the CDR3: TGTGCCAGCAGTTTAAGTACAGGGAGAGGGTATGGCTACACCTTC. Its translation is CASSLSTGRGYGYTF.

The chain is built from TRBV7-2 and TRBJ2-7, with TRBD2 matching 9 bases. Losses at the gene ends were 5 bases for V and 6 bases for J; bases not matched to a gene: 11. The CDR3 spans 15 residues. Germline CDR1 reads SGHTA; CDR2 reads FQGNSA. As DNA, the CDR3 is TGTGCCAGCAGCCACCGGCCGCGGGGGGGCTCCGAGCAGTACTTC. Encoded protein: CASSHRPRGGSEQYF.

This clone has a handful of counts. The chain has TRBV10-3 and TRBJ2-2; 8 nucleotides match TRBD2. V shed 6 bases and J 5 bases; nucleotides not matched to a gene: 5. The CDR3 runs 14 residues. Per the germline V gene, CDR1 is ENHRY and CDR2 is SYGVKD. The CDR3: CAIREIAGTGELFF. Written as DNA, the CDR3 is TGTGCCATCAGGGAAATAGCGGGAACCGGGGAGCTGTTTTTT.

The rearrangement uses TRBV5-6 and TRBJ2-5; perhaps TRBD2 as D (6 bases). V was pared by 0 bases and J by 12 bases, with 12 bases between. This CDR3 contains 12 residues. The germline V gene has CDR1 SGHDT and CDR2 YYEEEE. CDR3 sequence reads: CASSLGDSTEYF. The CDR3 nucleotides are TGTGCCAGCAGCTTGGGGGACTCCACCGAGTACTTC.

The rearrangement links TRBV27 to TRBJ1-1, with D unresolved. CDR1 is MNHEY and CDR2 is SMNVEV in the germline V gene (reference sequence). The CDR3 is 14 residues long. V lost 5 bases and J lost 7, with 17 bases in between. CDR3 bases: TGTGCCAGCAGTCCGCGAGGCTTAGGTAATGAAGCTTTCTTT. It yields the protein CASSPRGLGNEAFF.

V is TRBV6-6 and J is TRBJ2-1, with D tentatively TRBD2 (6 bases). V was trimmed by 4 bases and J by 7 bases, leaving 11 bases between them. The CDR3 has 13 residues. The germline CDR1 and CDR2 sequences are MNHNY and SVGAGI (reference sequence). CDR3 in amino acids: CASSSAGTNEQFF. DNA of the CDR3: TGTGCCAGCAGTTCCGCAGGGACTAATGAGCAGTTCTTC.

This chain joins TRBV7-2 and TRBJ2-1, with D possibly matching TRBD2 (7 bases). The CDR3 length is 16 residues. V was trimmed by 4 bases and J by 8 bases, leaving 21 bases between them. Germline CDR1 reads SGHTA; CDR2 reads FQGNSA. CDR3 bases: TGTGCCAGCAGCTCGACTGCGGGGGCCGTGTCCTATGAGCAGTTCTTC. This codes for CASSSTAGAVSYEQFF.

V gene TRBV30 combines with J gene TRBJ1-1; D is uncertain. The length of the CDR3 is 14 residues. Germline V gives CDR1 GTSNPN, CDR2 SVGIG (reference sequence). The germline V and J ends were trimmed by 1 base and 2 bases, with 11 bases remaining between them. Here the CDR3 DNA reads TGTGCCTGGAGTGGGAGCCCGGTTAACACTGAAGCTTTCTTT. As protein: CAWSGSPVNTEAFF.

This chain uses TRBV6-6 with TRBJ1-2; the match to TRBD1 covers 7 bases. This CDR3 spans 16 amino acids. With 6 bases clipped from V and 0 bases from J, the junction kept 10 bases outside the gene matches. Per germline, CDR1 MNHNY and CDR2 SVGAGI (reference sequence). The CDR3 coding sequence is TGTGCCAGCAGACCCGGGGACAGACAAGCTAACTATGGCTACACCTTC. Translation gives CASRPGDRQANYGYTF.

The chain employs TRBV6-5 and TRBJ2-2; 8 bases match TRBD1. The CDR3 length is 13 residues. Germline lookup yields CDR1 MNHEY and CDR2 SVGAGI. Losses at the gene ends were 10 bases for V and 5 bases for J; bases not matched to a gene: 6. In DNA, the CDR3 is TGTGCCACTCAGGGGGCGCGTACCGGGGAGCTGTTTTTT. Translation: CATQGARTGELFF.

This clone was seen once. The genes are TRBV29-1 and TRBJ2-3; 8 bases align to TRBD2. CDR1 is SQVTM and CDR2 is ANQGSEA in the germline V gene. There are 14 residues in the CDR3. V trimming: 3 bases; J trimming: 2 bases; junction bases outside the gene matches: 4. CDR3 DNA: TGCAGCGTTGATACGGGAGGGCTCACAGATACGCAGTATTTT. As protein: CSVDTGGLTDTQYF.

The chain recombines TRBV11-3 with TRBJ1-1, with 7 bases fitting TRBD1. The germline V gene encodes CDR1 SGHNT and CDR2 YENEEA. The CDR3 contains 15 residues. J was trimmed by 7 bases and V by 1 base; bases with no gene match: 9. CDR3 sequence (DNA): TGTGCCAGCAGCTTAGGCCCCGTGGCAGGGGGTGAAGCTTTCTTT. It codes for CASSLGPVAGGEAFF.

V is TRBV28 and J is TRBJ1-1; maybe TRBD1 (6 bases). The V and J ends lost 8 bases and 5 bases respectively, with 12 bases between them. Germline V lookup: CDR1 MDHEN, CDR2 SYDVKM. The CDR3 spans 12 residues. CDR3 bases: TGTGCCAGCGGCACCAGGGGAACTGAAGCTTTCTTT. It codes for CASGTRGTEAFF.

The V call is TRBV28, the J call TRBJ1-4; 11 bases align to TRBD1. The J segment lost 7 bases and the V segment lost 6 bases, leaving 7 bases of the junction unmatched. CDR1 is MDHEN and CDR2 is SYDVKM in the germline V gene. This CDR3 contains 15 residues. CDR3 loop: CASRSSGTGGEKLFF. CDR3 nucleotides: TGTGCCAGCAGATCGTCCGGGACAGGGGGTGAAAAACTGTTTTTT.

This clone showed up just a few times. DNA for the CDR3: TGTGCCAGCACCTCAGGGGGGCCGAAGGCCCAGTACTTC. The encoded protein is CASTSGGPKAQYF. The rearrangement joins TRBV28 to TRBJ2-5; D is possibly TRBD1 (7 bases). Per the germline V gene, CDR1 is MDHEN and CDR2 is SYDVKM. The CDR3 sequence is 13 residues long. V lost 7 bases to trimming and J lost 9 bases, with 18 bases between them.

This clone appeared once. V usage is TRBV11-2 and J usage is TRBJ1-5; D is unclear. The CDR3 is 16 residues long. V was trimmed by 0 bases and J by 7 bases, leaving 16 bases between them. Per germline, CDR1 SGHAT and CDR2 FQNNGV. CDR3 protein: CASSLDRSGTGQPQHF. The DNA for the CDR3 is TGTGCCAGCAGCTTAGATCGTTCAGGTACGGGACAGCCCCAGCATTTT.

This chain links TRBV10-3 with TRBJ2-6, with TRBD1 matching 8 bases. Germline-derived CDR1 and CDR2 are ENHRY and SYGVKD. This CDR3 region has 17 residues. V lost 6 bases, J lost 4 bases, and 11 bases stayed unmatched. The CDR3 region has the DNA TGTGCCATCAGGGGGGGTGGGACAGGCTCCGGGGCCAACGTCCTGACTTTC. Protein product: CAIRGGGTGSGANVLTF.

The chain has TRBV9 and TRBJ1-1; D ambiguous. Germline V gene data show CDR1 as SGDLS and CDR2 as YYNGEE. The length of the CDR3 is 14 residues. Trimming removed 4 bases at V and 2 bases at J, with 12 bases between. The CDR3 region has the DNA TGTGCCAGCAGCCACGCGGGGATTAACACTGAAGCTTTCTTT. Translation gives CASSHAGINTEAFF.

The rearrangement joins TRBV19 to TRBJ2-3; 11 nucleotides match TRBD2. The trim removed 3 bases at V and 6 bases at J, leaving 5 bases unmatched. Germline CDR1 reads LNHDA; CDR2 reads SQIVND (reference sequence). CDR3 length: 15 residues. The CDR3 loop reads CASSIRLAGGDTQYF. The CDR3 region has the DNA TGTGCCAGTAGTATTCGGCTAGCGGGAGGCGATACGCAGTATTTT.

This rearrangement joins TRBV7-3 to TRBJ1-6; 8 bases align to TRBD1. The V and J ends lost 4 bases and 3 bases, in that order; junction bases with no gene match: 5. From germline, CDR1 is SGHTA and CDR2 FQGTGA. The CDR3 sequence is 16 residues long. The CDR3 nucleotides read TGTGCCAGCAGCTCGCAGGGGGCAGGCTATAATTCACCCCTCCACTTT. Encoded protein: CASSSQGAGYNSPLHF.

The chain joins TRBV30 to TRBJ1-3; 7 nucleotides match TRBD1. This CDR3 contains 13 residues. In germline, CDR1 is GTSNPN, CDR2 SVGIG (reference sequence). V trimming: 4 bases; J trimming: 2 bases; junction bases outside the gene matches: 2. CDR3 sequence (DNA): TGTGCCTGGAACAGGGGCACTGGAAACACCATATATTTT. Amino acids: CAWNRGTGNTIYF.

This clone was seen just once. For the CDR3, the DNA is TGTGCCAGTACCTCGGCGGGAGTTCTAGCCAAAAACATTCAGTACTTC. Its protein is CASTSAGVLAKNIQYF. The J gene is TRBJ2-4, the V gene TRBV19; TRBD2 matches at 7 bases. The CDR3 runs 16 residues. Germline-derived CDR1 and CDR2 are LNHDA and SQIVND (reference sequence). V was clipped by 7 bases and J by 0 bases; unmatched bases: 9.

The gene calls are TRBV30 and TRBJ1-6; TRBD1 is a possible D gene (6 bases). Germline V gives CDR1 GTSNPN, CDR2 SVGIG (reference sequence). The CDR3 runs to 15 residues. The V gene lost 3 bases and the J gene lost 10 bases, with 19 bases spanning the gap. In DNA, the CDR3 is TGTGCCTGGAGGGGGATAGGACAGCCTACATCACCCCTCCACTTT. It specifies CAWRGIGQPTSPLHF.

This chain connects TRBV6-5 to TRBJ1-2, with TRBD1 as a possible D gene (5 bases). The germline V gene has CDR1 MNHEY and CDR2 SVGAGI. V was shortened by 2 bases and J by 3 bases, with 13 bases between the two germline ends. The CDR3 covers 15 residues. The CDR3 sequence is CASSYVVTGDYGYTF. The CDR3 DNA sequence: TGTGCCAGCAGTTACGTGGTGACGGGGGACTATGGCTACACCTTC.

The chain recombines TRBV4-1 with TRBJ1-3; unclear D gene. Per the germline V gene, CDR1 is MGHRA and CDR2 is YSYEKL. The V and J ends lost 1 base and 2 bases respectively, with 6 bases between them. There are 14 residues in the CDR3. The CDR3 loop is CASSQGQAGNTIYF. CDR3 DNA: TGCGCCAGCAGCCAAGGGCAGGCTGGAAACACCATATATTTT.